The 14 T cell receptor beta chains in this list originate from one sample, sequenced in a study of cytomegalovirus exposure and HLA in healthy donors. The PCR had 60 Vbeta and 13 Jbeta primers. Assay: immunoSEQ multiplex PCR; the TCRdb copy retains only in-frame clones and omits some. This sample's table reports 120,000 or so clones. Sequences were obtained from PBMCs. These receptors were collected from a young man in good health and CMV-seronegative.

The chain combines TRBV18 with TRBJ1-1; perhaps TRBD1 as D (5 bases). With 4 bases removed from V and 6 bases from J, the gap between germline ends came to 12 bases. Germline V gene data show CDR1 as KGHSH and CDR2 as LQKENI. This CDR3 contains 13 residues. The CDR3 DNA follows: TGTGCCAGCTCACGTGCGGGGGAAGCTGAAGCTTTCTTT. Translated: CASSRAGEAEAFF.

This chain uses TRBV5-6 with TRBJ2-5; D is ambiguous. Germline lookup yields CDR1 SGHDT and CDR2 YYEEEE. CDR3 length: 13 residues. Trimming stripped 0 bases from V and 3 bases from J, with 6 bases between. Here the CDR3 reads CASSLGGKETQYF. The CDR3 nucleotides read TGTGCCAGCAGCTTGGGCGGAAAAGAGACCCAGTACTTC.

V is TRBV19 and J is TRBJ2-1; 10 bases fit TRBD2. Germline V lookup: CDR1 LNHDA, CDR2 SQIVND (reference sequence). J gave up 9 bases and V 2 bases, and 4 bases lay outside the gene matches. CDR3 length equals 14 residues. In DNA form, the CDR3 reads TGTGCCAGTAGTATAAGCTTAGCGGGAGGTGAGCAGTTCTTC. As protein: CASSISLAGGEQFF.

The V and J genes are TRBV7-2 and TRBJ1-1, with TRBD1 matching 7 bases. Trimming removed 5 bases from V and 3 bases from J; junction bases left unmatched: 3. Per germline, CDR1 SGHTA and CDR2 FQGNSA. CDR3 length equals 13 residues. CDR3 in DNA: TGTGCCAGCAGCAGACAGGGAGACACTGAAGCTTTCTTT. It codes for CASSRQGDTEAFF.

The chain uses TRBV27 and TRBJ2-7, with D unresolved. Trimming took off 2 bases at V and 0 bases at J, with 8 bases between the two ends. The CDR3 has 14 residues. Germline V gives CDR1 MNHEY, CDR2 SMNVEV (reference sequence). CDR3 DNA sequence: TGTGCCAGCAGTTTAGCGGTAGGCTCCTACGAGCAGTACTTC. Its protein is CASSLAVGSYEQYF.

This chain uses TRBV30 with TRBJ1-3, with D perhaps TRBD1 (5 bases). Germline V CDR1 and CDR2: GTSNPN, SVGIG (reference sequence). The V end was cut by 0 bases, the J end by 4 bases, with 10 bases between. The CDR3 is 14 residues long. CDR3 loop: CAWSVPGWGNTIYF. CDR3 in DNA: TGTGCCTGGAGTGTACCAGGGTGGGGAAACACCATATATTTT.

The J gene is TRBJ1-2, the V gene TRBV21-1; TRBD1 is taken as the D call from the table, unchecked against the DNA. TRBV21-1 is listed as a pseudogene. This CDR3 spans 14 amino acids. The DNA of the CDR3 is TGTGCCAGCAGCAAAAGGCAGGGGGCGGGAGGCTACACCTTC. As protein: CASSKRQGAGGYTF.

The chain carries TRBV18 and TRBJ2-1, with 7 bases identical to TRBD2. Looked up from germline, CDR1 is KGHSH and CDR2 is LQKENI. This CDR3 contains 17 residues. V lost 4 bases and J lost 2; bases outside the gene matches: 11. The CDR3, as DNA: TGTGCCAGCTCACAGGCAGGCGGACTAGAGCCCTACAATGAGCAGTTCTTC. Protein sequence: CASSQAGGLEPYNEQFF. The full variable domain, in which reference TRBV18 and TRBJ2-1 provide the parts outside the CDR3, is NAGVMQNPRHLVRRRGQEARLRCSPMKGHSHVYWYRQLPEEGLKFMVYLQKENIIDESGMPKERFSAEFPKEGPSILRIQQVVRGDSAAYFCASSQAGGLEPYNEQFFGPGTRLTVL.

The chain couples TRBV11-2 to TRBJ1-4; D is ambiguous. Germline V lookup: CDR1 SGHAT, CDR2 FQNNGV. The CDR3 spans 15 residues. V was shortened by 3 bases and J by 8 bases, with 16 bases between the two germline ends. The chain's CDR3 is CASSFLESAQEKLFF. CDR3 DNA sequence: TGTGCCAGCAGCTTCCTAGAGAGCGCCCAGGAAAAACTGTTTTTT.

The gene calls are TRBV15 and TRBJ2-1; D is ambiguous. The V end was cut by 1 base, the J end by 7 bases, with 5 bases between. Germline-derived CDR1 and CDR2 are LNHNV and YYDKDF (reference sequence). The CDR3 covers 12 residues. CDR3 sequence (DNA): TGTGCCACCAGCAGAGTTTCAAATGAGCAGTTCTTC. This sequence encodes CATSRVSNEQFF.

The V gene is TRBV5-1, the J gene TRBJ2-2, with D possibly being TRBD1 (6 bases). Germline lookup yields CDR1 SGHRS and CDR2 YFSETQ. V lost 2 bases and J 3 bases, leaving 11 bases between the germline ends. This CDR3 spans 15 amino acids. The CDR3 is CASSLPGAYTGELFF. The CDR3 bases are TGCGCCAGCAGCTTACCAGGGGCCTACACCGGGGAGCTGTTTTTT. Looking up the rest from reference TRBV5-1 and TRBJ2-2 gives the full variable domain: KAGVTQTPRYLIKTRGQQVTLSCSPISGHRSVSWYQQTPGQGLQFLFEYFSETQRNKGNFPGRFSGRQFSNSRSEMNVSTLELGDSALYLCASSLPGAYTGELFFGEGSRLTVL.

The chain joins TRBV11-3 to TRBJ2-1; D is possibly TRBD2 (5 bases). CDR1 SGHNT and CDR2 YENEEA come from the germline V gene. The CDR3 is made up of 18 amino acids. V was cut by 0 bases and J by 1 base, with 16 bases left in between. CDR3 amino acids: CASSLDWQHGGSYNEQFF. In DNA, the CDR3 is TGTGCCAGCAGCTTAGATTGGCAGCACGGAGGTTCCTACAATGAGCAGTTCTTC.

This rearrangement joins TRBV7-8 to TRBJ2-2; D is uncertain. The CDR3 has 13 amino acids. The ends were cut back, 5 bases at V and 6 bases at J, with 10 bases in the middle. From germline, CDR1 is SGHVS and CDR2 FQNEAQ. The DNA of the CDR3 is TGTGCCAGCAGCCAGGTGGTTGCCGGGGAGCTGTTTTTT. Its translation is CASSQVVAGELFF.

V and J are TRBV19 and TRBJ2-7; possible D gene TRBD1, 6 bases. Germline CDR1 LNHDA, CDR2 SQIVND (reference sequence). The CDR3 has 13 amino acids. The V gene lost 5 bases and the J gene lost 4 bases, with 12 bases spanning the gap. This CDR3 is CASSPTGSYEQYF. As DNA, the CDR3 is TGTGCCAGTAGTCCCACAGGGTCGTACGAGCAGTACTTC.